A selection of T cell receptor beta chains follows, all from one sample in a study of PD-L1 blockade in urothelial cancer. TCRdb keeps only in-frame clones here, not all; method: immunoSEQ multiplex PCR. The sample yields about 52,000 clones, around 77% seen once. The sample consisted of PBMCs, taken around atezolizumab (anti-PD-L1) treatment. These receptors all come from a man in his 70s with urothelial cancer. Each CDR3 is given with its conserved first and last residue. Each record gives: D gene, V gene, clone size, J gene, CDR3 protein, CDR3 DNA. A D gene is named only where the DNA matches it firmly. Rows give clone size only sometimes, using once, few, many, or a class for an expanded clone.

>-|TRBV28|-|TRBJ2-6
CASSNYRSSGANVLTF
TGTGCCAGCAGTAATTACAGGAGCTCTGGGGCCAACGTCCTGACTTTC
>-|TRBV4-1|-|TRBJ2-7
CASSQLLQDYEQYF
TGCGCCAGCAGCCAACTCCTACAGGACTACGAGCAGTACTTC
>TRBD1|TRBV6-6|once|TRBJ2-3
CASSQGQHTDTQYF
TGTGCCAGCAGCCAGGGACAGCACACAGATACGCAGTATTTT
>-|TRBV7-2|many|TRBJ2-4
CASSLRGKNIQYF
TGTGCCAGCAGCTTAAGGGGTAAAAACATTCAGTACTTC
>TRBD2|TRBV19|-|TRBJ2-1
CASSIGLAGGNEQFF
TGTGCCAGTAGTATAGGACTAGCGGGAGGGAATGAGCAGTTCTTC
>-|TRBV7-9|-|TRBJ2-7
CASSPLEAAEQYF
TGTGCCAGCAGCCCCTTAGAAGCCGCCGAGCAGTACTTC
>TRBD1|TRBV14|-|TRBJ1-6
CASSQGGTVNSPLHF
TGTGCCAGCAGCCAAGGGGGGACAGTCAATTCACCCCTCCACTTT
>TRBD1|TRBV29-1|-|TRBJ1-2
CSVLPRTGGPNYGYTF
TGCAGCGTGCTACCCCGGACAGGGGGTCCAAACTATGGCTACACCTTC
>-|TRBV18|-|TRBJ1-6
CASSPRGSSYNSPLHF
TGTGCCAGCTCACCAAGGGGGAGCTCCTATAATTCACCCCTCCACTTT
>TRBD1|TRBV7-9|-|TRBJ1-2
CASSPTGPGTALGGYTF
TGTGCCAGCAGCCCCACTGGGCCCGGGACAGCCTTGGGTGGCTACACCTTC
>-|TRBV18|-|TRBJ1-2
CASSPDGGDYGYTF
TGTGCCAGCTCACCAGATGGGGGGGACTATGGCTACACCTTC
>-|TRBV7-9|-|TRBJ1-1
CASSPGVVRGAFF
TGTGCCAGCAGCCCAGGGGTTGTGCGCGGCGCTTTCTTT
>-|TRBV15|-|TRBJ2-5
CATSRDRPAYQETQYF
TGTGCCACCAGCAGAGATAGGCCAGCGTACCAAGAGACCCAGTACTTC
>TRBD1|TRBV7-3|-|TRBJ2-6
CASSLTGGAFGANVLTF
TGTGCCAGCAGCTTAACAGGGGGCGCGTTTGGGGCCAACGTCCTGACTTTC
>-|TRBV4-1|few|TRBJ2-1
CASSQTQGRRHNEQFF
TGCGCCAGCAGCCAAACACAGGGTCGGAGGCACAATGAGCAGTTCTTC
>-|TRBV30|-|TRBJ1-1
CAWSDYAEAFF
TGTGCCTGGAGTGATTATGCTGAAGCTTTCTTT
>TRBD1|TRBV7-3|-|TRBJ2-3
CASSLTGDRTDTQYF
TGTGCCAGCAGCCTCACAGGGGACCGCACAGATACGCAGTATTTT
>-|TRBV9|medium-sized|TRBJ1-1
CASSAGDDTEAFF
TGTGCCAGCAGCGCAGGGGACGACACTGAAGCTTTCTTT
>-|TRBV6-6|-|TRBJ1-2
CASRTPQGQGYGYTF
TGTGCCAGCAGAACACCTCAGGGGCAGGGCTATGGCTACACCTTC